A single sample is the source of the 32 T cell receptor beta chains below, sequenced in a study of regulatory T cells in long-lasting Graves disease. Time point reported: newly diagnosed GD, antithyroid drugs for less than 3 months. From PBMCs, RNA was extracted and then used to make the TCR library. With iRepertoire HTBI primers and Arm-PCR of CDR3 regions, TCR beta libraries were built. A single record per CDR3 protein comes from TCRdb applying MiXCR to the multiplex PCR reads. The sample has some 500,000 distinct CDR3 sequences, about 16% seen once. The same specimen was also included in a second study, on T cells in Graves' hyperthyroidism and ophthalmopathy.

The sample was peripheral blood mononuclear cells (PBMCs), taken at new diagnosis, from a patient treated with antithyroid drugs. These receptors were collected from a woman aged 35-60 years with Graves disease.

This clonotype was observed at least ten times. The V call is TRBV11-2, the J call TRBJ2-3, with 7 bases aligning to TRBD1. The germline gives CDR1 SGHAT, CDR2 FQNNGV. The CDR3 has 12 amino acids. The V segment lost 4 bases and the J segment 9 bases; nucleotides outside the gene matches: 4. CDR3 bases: TGTGCCAGCAGCTACGGGACAGCCACGCAGTATTTT. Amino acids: CASSYGTATQYF.

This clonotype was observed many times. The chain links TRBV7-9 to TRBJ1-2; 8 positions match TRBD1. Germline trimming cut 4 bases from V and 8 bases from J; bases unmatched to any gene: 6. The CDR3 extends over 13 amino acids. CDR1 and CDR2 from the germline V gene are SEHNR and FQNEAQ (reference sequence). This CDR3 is CASSSGQGSGYTF. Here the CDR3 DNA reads TGTGCCAGCAGCTCCGGACAGGGATCGGGCTACACCTTC.

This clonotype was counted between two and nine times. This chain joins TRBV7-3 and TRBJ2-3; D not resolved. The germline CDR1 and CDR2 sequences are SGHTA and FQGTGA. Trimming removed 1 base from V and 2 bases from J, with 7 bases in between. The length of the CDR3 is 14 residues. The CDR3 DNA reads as TGTGCCAGCAGCTTAATGACTGACACAGATACGCAGTATTTT. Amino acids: CASSLMTDTDTQYF.

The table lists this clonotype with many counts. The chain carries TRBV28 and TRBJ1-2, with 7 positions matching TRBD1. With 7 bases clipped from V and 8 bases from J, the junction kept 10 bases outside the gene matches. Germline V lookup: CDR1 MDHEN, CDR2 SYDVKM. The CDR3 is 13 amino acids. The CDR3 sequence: CASTLAGGSGYTF. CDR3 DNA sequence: TGTGCCAGCACCCTTGCAGGGGGAAGCGGCTACACCTTC.

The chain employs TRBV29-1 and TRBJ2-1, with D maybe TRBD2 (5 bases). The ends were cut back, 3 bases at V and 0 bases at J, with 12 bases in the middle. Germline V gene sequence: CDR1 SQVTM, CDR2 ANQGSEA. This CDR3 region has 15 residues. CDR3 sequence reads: CSVERPTSSYNEQFF. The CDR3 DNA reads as TGCAGCGTTGAGAGACCTACTAGCTCCTACAATGAGCAGTTCTTC.

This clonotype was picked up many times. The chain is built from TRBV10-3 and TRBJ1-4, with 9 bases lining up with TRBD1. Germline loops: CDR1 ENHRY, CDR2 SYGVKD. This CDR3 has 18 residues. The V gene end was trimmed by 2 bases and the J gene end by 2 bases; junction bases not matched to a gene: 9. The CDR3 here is CAISEDIGTGSTNEKLFF. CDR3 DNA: TGTGCCATCAGTGAGGATATTGGGACAGGGAGCACTAATGAAAAACTGTTTTTT.

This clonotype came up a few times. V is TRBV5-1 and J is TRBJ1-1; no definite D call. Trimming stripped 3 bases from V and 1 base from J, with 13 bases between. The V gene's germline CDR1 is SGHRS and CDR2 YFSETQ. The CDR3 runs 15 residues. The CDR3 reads CASSWEPQANTEAFF. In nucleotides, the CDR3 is TGCGCCAGCAGCTGGGAGCCCCAGGCGAACACTGAAGCTTTCTTT.

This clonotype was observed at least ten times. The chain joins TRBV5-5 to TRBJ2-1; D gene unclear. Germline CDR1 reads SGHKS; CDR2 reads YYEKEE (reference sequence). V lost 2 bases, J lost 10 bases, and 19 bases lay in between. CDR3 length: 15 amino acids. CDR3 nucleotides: TGTGCCAGCAGCTTTTCATTTTCCATCCCGAGCGAGCAGTTCTTC. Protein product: CASSFSFSIPSEQFF.

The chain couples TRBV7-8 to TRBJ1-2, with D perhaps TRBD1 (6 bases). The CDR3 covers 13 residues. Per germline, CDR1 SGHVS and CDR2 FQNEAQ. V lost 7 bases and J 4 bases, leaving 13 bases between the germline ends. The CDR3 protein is CASTEQGTYGYTF. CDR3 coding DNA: TGTGCCAGCACGGAACAGGGTACCTATGGCTACACCTTC.

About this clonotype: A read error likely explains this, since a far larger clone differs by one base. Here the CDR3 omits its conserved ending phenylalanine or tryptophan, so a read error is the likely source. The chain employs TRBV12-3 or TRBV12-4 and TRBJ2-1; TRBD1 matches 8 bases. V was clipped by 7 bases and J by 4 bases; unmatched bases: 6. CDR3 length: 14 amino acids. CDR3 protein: CASNGQGNYNEQFL. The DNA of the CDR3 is TGTGCCAGCAATGGACAGGGAAATTACAATGAGCAGTTCCTC.

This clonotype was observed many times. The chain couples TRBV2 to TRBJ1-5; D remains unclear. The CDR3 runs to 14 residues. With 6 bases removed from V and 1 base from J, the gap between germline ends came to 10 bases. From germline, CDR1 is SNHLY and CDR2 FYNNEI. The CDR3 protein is CASSDTGSNQPQHF. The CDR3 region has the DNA TGTGCCAGCAGCGATACGGGGAGCAATCAGCCCCAGCATTTT.

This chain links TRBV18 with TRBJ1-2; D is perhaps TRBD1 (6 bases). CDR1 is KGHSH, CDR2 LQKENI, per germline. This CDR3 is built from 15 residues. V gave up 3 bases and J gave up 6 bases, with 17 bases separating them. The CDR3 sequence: CASSPSLGGPDGYTF. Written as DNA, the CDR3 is TGTGCCAGCTCACCCTCCCTTGGGGGGCCGGATGGCTACACCTTC.

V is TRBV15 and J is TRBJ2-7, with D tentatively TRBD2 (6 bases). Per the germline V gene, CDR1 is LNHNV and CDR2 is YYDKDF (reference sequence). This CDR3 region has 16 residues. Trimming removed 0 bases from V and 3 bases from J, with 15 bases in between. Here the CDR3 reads CATSRERTSRGYEQYF. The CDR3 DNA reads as TGTGCCACCAGCAGAGAGAGAACTAGCCGAGGCTACGAGCAGTACTTC.

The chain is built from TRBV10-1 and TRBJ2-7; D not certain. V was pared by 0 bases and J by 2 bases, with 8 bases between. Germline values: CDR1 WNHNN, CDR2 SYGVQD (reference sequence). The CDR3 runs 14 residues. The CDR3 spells CASSESAGPYEQYF. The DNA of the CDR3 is TGCGCCAGCAGTGAGTCGGCCGGACCCTACGAGCAGTACTTC.

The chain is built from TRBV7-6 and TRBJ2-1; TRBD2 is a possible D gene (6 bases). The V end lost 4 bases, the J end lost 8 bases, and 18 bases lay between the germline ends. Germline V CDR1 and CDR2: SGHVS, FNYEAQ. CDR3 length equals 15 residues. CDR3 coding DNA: TGTGCCAGCAGCTCCGGGGGAAGGACTCACGATGAGCAGTTCTTC. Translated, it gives CASSSGGRTHDEQFF.

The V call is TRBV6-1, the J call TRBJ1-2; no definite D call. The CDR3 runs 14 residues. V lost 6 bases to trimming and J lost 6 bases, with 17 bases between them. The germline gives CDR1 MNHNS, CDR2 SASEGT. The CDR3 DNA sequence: TGTGCCAGCAGCGACGGACGCGAGGTGGATGGCTACACCTTC. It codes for CASSDGREVDGYTF.

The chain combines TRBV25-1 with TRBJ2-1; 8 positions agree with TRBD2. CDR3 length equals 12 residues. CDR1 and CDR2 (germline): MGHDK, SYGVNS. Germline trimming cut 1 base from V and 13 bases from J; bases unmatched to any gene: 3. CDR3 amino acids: CASSESGGNQFF. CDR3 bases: TGTGCCAGCAGTGAATCGGGGGGGAACCAGTTCTTC.

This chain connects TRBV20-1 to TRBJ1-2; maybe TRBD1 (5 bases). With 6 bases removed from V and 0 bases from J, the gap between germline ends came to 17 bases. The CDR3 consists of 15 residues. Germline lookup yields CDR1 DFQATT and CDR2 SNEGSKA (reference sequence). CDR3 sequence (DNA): TGCAGTGCGCACCAACCGGGGCGAGCTAACTATGGCTACACCTTC. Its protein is CSAHQPGRANYGYTF.

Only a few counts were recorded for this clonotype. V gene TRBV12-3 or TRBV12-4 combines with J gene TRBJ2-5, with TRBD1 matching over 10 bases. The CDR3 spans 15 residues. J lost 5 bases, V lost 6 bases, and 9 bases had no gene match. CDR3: CASSRRQGAGETQYF. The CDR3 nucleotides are TGTGCCAGCAGCCGTCGACAGGGGGCCGGGGAGACCCAGTACTTC.

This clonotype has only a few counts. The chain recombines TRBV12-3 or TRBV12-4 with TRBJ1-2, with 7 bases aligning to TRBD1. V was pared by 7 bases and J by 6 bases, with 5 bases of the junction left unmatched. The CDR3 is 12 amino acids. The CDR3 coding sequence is TGTGCCAGCACCTCCGACAGGGATGGCTACACCTTC. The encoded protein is CASTSDRDGYTF.

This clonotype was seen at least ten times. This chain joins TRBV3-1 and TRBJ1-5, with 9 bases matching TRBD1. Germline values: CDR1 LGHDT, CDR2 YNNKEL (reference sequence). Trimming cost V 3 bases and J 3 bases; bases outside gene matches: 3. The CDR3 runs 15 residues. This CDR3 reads CASSHGTGPNQPQHF. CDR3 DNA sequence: TGTGCCAGCAGCCACGGGACAGGGCCCAATCAGCCCCAGCATTTT.

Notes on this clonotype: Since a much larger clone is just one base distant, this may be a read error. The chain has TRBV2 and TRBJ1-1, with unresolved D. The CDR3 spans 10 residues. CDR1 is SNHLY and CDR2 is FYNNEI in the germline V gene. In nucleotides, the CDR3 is TGTGCCAGCAGGGACGGTGAAGCTCTCTTT. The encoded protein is CASRDGEALF.

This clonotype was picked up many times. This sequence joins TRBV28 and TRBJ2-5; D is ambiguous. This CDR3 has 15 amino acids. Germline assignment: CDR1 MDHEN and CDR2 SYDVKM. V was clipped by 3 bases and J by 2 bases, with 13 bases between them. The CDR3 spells CASSFGGVAQETQYF. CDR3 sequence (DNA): TGTGCCAGCAGTTTCGGTGGGGTTGCTCAAGAGACCCAGTACTTC.

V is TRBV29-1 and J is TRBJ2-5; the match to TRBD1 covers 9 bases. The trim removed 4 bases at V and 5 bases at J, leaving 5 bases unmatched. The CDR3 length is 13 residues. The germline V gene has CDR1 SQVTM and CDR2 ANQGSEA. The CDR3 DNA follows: TGCAGCGTTGTAACAGGGGGCGCGGAGACCCAGTACTTC. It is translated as CSVVTGGAETQYF.

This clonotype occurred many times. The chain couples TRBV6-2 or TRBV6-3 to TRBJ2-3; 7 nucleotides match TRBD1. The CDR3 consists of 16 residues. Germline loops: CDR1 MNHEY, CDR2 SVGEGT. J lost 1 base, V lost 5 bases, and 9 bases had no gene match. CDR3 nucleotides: TGTGCCAGCAGTGAAGTGGGGACAGTTCGCACAGATACGCAGTATTTT. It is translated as CASSEVGTVRTDTQYF.

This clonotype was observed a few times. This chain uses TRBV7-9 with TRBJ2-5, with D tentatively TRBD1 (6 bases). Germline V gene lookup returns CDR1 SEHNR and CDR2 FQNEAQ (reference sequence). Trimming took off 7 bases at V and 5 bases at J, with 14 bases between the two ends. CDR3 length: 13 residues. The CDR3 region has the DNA TGTGCCAGCACCTTGGGGACATTGGAGACCCAGTACTTC. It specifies CASTLGTLETQYF.

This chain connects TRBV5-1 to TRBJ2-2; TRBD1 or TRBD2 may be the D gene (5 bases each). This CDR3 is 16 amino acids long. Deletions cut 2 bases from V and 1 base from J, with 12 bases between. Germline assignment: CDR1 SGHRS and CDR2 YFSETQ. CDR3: CASSFGREWNTGELFF. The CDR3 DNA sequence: TGCGCCAGCAGCTTCGGCAGGGAGTGGAACACCGGGGAGCTGTTTTTT.

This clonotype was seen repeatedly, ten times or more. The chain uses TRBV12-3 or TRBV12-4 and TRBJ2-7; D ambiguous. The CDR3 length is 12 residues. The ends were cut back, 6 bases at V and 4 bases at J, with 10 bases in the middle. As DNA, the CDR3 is TGTGCCAGCAGCCTTATACCTTACGAGCAGTACTTC. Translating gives CASSLIPYEQYF.

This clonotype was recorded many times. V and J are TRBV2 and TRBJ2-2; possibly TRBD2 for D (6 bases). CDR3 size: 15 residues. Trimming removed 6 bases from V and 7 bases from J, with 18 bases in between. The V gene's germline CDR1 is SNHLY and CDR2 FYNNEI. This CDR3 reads CASSKGLSKGGELFF. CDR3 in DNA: TGTGCCAGCAGCAAGGGACTCAGCAAGGGCGGGGAGCTGTTTTTT.

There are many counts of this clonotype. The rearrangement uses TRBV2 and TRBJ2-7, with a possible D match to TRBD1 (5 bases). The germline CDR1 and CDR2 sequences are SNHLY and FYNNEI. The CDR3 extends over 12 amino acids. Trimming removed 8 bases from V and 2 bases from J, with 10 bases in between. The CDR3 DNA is TGTGCCAGCGGGCAGGGTCCCTACGAGCAGTACTTC. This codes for CASGQGPYEQYF.

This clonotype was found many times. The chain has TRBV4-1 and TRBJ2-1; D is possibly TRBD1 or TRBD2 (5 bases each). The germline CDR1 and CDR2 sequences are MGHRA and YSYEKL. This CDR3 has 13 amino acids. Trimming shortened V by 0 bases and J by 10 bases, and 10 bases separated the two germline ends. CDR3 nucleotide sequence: TGCGCCAGCAGCCAAGATCGAGGGGCAGAGCAGTTCTTC. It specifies CASSQDRGAEQFF.

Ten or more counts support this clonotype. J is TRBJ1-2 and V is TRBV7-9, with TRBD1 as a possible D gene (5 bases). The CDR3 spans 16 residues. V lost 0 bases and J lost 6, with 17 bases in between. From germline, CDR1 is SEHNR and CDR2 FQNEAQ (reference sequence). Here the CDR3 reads CASSLAGGGSKDGYTF. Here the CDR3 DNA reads TGTGCCAGCAGCTTAGCGGGGGGGGGAAGCAAGGATGGCTACACCTTC.